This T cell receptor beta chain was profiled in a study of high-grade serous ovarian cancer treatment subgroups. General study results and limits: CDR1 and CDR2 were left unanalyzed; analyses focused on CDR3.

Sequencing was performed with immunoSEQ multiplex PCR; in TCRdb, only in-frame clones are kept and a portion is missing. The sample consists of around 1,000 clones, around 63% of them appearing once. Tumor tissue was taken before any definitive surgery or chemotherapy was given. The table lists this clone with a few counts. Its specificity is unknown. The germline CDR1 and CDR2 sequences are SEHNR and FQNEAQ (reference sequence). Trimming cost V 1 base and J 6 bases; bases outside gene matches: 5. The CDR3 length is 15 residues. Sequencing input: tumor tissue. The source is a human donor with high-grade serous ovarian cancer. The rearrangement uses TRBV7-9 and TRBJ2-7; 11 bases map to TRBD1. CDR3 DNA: TGTGCCAGCAGCTTAGATGGGACAGGGGGATCCGAGCAGTACTTC. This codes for CASSLDGTGGSEQYF.